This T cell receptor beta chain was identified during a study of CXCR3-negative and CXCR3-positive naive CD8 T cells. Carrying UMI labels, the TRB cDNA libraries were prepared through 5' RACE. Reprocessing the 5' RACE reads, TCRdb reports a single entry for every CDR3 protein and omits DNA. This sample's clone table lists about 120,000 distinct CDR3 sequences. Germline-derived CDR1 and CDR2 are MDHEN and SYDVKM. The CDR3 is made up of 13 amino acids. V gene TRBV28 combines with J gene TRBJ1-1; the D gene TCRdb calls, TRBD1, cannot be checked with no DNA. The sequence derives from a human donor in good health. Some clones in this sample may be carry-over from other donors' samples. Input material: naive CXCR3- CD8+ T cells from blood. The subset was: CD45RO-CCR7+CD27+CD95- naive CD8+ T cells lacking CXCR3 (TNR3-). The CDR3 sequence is CASSEQGFDEAFF.